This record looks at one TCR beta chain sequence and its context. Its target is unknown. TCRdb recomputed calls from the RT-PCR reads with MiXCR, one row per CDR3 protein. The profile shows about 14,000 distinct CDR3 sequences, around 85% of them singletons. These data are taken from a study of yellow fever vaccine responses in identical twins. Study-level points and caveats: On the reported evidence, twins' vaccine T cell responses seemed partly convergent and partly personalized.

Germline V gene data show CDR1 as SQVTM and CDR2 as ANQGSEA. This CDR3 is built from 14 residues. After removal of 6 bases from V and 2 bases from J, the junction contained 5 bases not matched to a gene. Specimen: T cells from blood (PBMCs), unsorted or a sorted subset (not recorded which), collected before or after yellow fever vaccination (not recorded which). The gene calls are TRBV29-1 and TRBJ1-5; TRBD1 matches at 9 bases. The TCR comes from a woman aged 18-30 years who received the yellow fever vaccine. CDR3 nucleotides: TGCAGCGTCGCGGGACAGGGCGGCAATCAGCCCCAGCATTTT. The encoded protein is CSVAGQGGNQPQHF.